One and the same sample provided the 18 T cell receptor beta chains below, sequenced in a study of STAT5B mutations in CD4+ large granular lymphocyte leukemia. Sequenced by immunoSEQ multiplex PCR; TCRdb stores in-frame clones only, minus some. The sample consists of tens of thousands of clones, 65% to 85% of them appearing once. Sequencing was carried out using CD4+ T cells from blood buffy coats. Every receptor here comes from a human donor in good health.

The chain combines TRBV7-2 with TRBJ2-2, with TRBD2 matching over 15 bases. The trim removed 3 bases at V and 6 bases at J, leaving 11 bases unmatched. Germline-derived CDR1 and CDR2 are SGHTA and FQGNSA. CDR3 length equals 19 residues. The CDR3, as DNA: TGTGCCAGCAGCTTCACGGGACTAGCGGGGGGACTTTCCCCCGGGGAGCTGTTTTTT. It encodes CASSFTGLAGGLSPGELFF.

V and J are TRBV7-9 and TRBJ2-5; tentatively, D is TRBD2 (6 bases). Germline V gene sequence: CDR1 SEHNR, CDR2 FQNEAQ (reference sequence). There are 14 residues in the CDR3. Trimming shortened V by 8 bases and J by 1 base, and 14 bases separated the two germline ends. The DNA for the CDR3 is TGTGCCAGCGGCGTGGGGGGTCTCCAAGAGACCCAGTACTTC. As protein: CASGVGGLQETQYF.

The rearrangement joins TRBV5-1 to TRBJ2-3, with TRBD2 matching over 13 bases. This CDR3 is built from 17 residues. With V trimmed by 4 bases and J by 5 bases, 10 bases remained unmatched. Germline CDR1 reads SGHRS; CDR2 reads YFSETQ. The DNA for the CDR3 is TGCGCCAGCAGCCCAGGACTAGCGGGAGCTCAGGAAGATACGCAGTATTTT. Its translation is CASSPGLAGAQEDTQYF.

The chain couples TRBV5-6 to TRBJ2-2, with D possibly TRBD1 on 6 matching bases. The CDR3 is made up of 16 amino acids. The ends were cut back, 2 bases at V and 2 bases at J, with 13 bases in the middle. CDR1 and CDR2 from the germline V gene are SGHDT and YYEEEE. The CDR3: CASSLVDRPNTGELFF. The CDR3 bases are TGTGCCAGCAGCTTAGTGGACAGACCAAACACCGGGGAGCTGTTTTTT.

The chain links TRBV7-2 to TRBJ1-1; 10 positions match TRBD1. Germline V gives CDR1 SGHTA, CDR2 FQGNSA. This CDR3 comprises 14 residues. Unmatched junction bases numbered 9, after V lost 3 bases and J lost 11 bases. CDR3 bases: TGTGCCAGCAGCTTGACAGGGGGCGCCTTTGACGCTTTCTTT. This gives the protein CASSLTGGAFDAFF.

This clone was counted only a few times. The chain recombines TRBV4-1 with TRBJ1-2; a weak D match, TRBD1 (5 bases). Trimming removed 0 bases at V and 8 bases at J, with 19 bases between. Germline V gives CDR1 MGHRA, CDR2 YSYEKL. This CDR3 spans 16 amino acids. This CDR3 reads CASSQEVEGSIRGYTF. CDR3 nucleotide sequence: TGCGCCAGCAGCCAAGAAGTCGAGGGGTCTATTCGGGGCTACACCTTC.

The chain recombines TRBV10-1 with TRBJ2-5, with a weak D call TRBD2 (5 bases). The V end lost 8 bases, the J end lost 9 bases, and 31 bases lay between the germline ends. This CDR3 is 17 amino acids long. Germline CDR1 is WNHNN and CDR2 is SYGVQD (reference sequence). CDR3 DNA sequence: TGCGCCAGCCTTCTTCGCCGCAACCGACCGAGGGCTTGGGCCCAGTACTTC. Protein sequence: CASLLRRNRPRAWAQYF.

The genes are TRBV6-5 and TRBJ1-2; tentatively, D is TRBD1 (5 bases). V gave up 5 bases and J gave up 7 bases, with 8 bases separating them. This CDR3 region has 11 residues. Per the germline V gene, CDR1 is MNHEY and CDR2 is SVGAGI. This CDR3 reads CASSTTAGYTF. The DNA for the CDR3 is TGTGCCAGCAGTACGACAGCTGGCTACACCTTC.

The chain employs TRBV6-5 and TRBJ1-2; 8 nucleotides line up with TRBD1. Trimming removed 6 bases from V and 4 bases from J; junction bases left unmatched: 7. Germline CDR1 reads MNHEY; CDR2 reads SVGAGI. This CDR3 is built from 14 residues. CDR3: CASRSGQGSYGYTF. CDR3 coding DNA: TGTGCCAGCAGGTCCGGACAGGGTAGCTATGGCTACACCTTC.

This clone has a handful of counts. The chain carries TRBV19 and TRBJ2-2; 8 nucleotides agree with TRBD2. CDR1 and CDR2 from the germline V gene are LNHDA and SQIVND (reference sequence). CDR3 length: 16 amino acids. Germline trimming cut 5 bases from V and 5 bases from J; bases unmatched to any gene: 10. For the CDR3, the DNA is TGTGCCAGTAGTTGGCGGGGGGTAGAGCCGACCGGGGAGCTGTTTTTT. Translated: CASSWRGVEPTGELFF.

This clone was counted a single time. The chain employs TRBV18 and TRBJ2-1, with 13 bases aligning to TRBD2. With V trimmed by 6 bases and J by 5 bases, 10 bases remained unmatched. The germline CDR1 and CDR2 sequences are KGHSH and LQKENI. There are 17 residues in the CDR3. The CDR3 coding sequence is TGTGCCAGCTCTCGGGGACTAGCGGGACGTACCGACAATGAGCAGTTCTTC. This translates into CASSRGLAGRTDNEQFF. Variable domain in full (rest from reference TRBV18 and TRBJ2-1): NAGVMQNPRHLVRRRGQEARLRCSPMKGHSHVYWYRQLPEEGLKFMVYLQKENIIDESGMPKERFSAEFPKEGPSILRIQQVVRGDSAAYFCASSRGLAGRTDNEQFFGPGTRLTVL.

J is TRBJ1-4 and V is TRBV11-2; 7 bases fit TRBD1. The CDR3 is 14 amino acids. Germline loops: CDR1 SGHAT, CDR2 FQNNGV. The ends lost 5 bases at V and 5 bases at J; junction bases unmatched: 5. CDR3 residues: CASSRGQTNEKLFF. The CDR3 DNA is TGTGCCAGCAGCCGGGGACAGACCAATGAAAAACTGTTTTTT.

About this clone: A read error may account for a junction end that differs from germline. This chain joins TRBV2 and TRBJ1-4, with a possible D match to TRBD1 (6 bases). Germline V gives CDR1 SNHLY, CDR2 FYNNEI. This CDR3 comprises 15 residues. The CDR3 nucleotides are TGTGCCAGCAGTATTGGGGGGGCAACTAATGAAAACCTGTTTTTT. Its protein product is CASSIGGATNENLFF.

V usage is TRBV4-1 and J usage is TRBJ2-3; 8 nucleotides match TRBD2. The length of the CDR3 is 18 residues. V shed 3 bases and J 3 bases; nucleotides not matched to a gene: 14. Germline CDR1 MGHRA, CDR2 YSYEKL. The CDR3 DNA is TGCGCCAGCAGCCAGCCACCGGGACTAGGGTTGGGGACAGATACGCAGTATTTT. It codes for CASSQPPGLGLGTDTQYF.

The V call is TRBV4-1, the J call TRBJ2-1, with D possibly being TRBD2 (6 bases). This CDR3 contains 18 residues. Germline CDR1 is MGHRA and CDR2 is YSYEKL. Trimming stripped 0 bases from V and 7 bases from J, with 22 bases between. CDR3 loop: CASSQDLLRRGVGNEQFF. For the CDR3, the DNA is TGCGCCAGCAGCCAAGATCTCTTAAGGCGGGGTGTTGGGAATGAGCAGTTCTTC.

The CDR3 nucleotides read TGCGCCAGCAGCCTAGAAGCGGGGGGGCCTATGAGAGAGACCCAGTACTTC. Amino acids: CASSLEAGGPMRETQYF. V is TRBV4-3 and J is TRBJ2-5; 10 bases align to TRBD2. Germline V gives CDR1 LGHNA, CDR2 YSLEER. After removal of 4 bases from V and 4 bases from J, the junction contained 12 bases not matched to a gene. The CDR3 totals 17 residues.

This clone has a single count. The chain is built from TRBV7-2 and TRBJ2-5; 8 bases match TRBD2. CDR3 length: 16 amino acids. CDR1 is SGHTA, CDR2 FQGNSA, per germline. J gave up 2 bases and V 3 bases, and 8 bases lay outside the gene matches. The CDR3 is CASSFGLAPSQETQYF. The CDR3 bases are TGTGCCAGCAGCTTTGGACTAGCACCGTCGCAAGAGACCCAGTACTTC.

This sequence joins TRBV6-5 and TRBJ2-3; 11 bases match TRBD2. Germline CDR1 reads MNHEY; CDR2 reads SVGAGI. J gave up 6 bases and V 8 bases, and 7 bases lay outside the gene matches. This CDR3 has 14 amino acids. This CDR3 reads CASATSGGLDTQYF. DNA of the CDR3: TGTGCCAGCGCAACTAGCGGGGGCCTCGATACGCAGTATTTT.